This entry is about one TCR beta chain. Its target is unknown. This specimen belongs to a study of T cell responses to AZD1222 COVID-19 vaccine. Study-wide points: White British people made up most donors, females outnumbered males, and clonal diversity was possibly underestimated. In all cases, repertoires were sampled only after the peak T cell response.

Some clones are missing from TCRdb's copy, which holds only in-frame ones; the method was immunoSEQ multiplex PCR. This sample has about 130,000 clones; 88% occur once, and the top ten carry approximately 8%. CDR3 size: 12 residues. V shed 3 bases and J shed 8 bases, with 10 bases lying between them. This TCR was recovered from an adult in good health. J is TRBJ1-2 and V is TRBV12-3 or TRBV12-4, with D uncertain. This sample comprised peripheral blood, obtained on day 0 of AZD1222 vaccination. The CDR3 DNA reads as TGTGCCAGCAGTTTTGCCGATGGAGGCTACACCTTC. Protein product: CASSFADGGYTF.